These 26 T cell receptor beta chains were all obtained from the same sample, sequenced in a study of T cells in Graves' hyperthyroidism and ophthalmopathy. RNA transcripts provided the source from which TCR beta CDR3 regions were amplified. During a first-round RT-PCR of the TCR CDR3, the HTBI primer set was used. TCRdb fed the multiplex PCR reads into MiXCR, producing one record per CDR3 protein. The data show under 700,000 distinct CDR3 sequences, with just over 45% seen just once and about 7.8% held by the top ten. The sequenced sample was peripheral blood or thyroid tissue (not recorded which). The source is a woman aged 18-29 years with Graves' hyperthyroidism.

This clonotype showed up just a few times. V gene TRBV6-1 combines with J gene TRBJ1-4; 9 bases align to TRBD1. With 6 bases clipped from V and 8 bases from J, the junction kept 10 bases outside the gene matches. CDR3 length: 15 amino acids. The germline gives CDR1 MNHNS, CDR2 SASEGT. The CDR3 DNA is TGTGCCAGCAGCGCCAACAGGGGGCAACAGGAAAAACTGTTTTTT. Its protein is CASSANRGQQEKLFF.

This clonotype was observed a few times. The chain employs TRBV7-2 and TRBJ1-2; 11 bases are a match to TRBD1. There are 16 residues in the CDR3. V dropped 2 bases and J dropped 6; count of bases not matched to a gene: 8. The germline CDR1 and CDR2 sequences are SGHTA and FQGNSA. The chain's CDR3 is CASSLTRTGGGDGYTF. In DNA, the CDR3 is TGTGCCAGCAGCTTAACCCGGACAGGGGGCGGCGATGGCTACACCTTC.

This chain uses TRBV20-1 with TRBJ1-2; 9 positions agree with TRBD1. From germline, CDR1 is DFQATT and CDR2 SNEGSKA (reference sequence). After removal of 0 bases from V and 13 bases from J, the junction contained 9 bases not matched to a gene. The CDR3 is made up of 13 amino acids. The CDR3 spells CSARDGTGKTCTF. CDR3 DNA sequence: TGCAGTGCTAGAGACGGGACAGGGAAAACATGCACCTTC.

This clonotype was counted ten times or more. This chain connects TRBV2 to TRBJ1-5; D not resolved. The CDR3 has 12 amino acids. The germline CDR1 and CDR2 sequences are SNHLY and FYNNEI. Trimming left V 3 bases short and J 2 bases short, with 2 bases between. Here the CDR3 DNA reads TGTGCCAGCAGTGATCGCAATCAGCCCCAGCATTTT. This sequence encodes CASSDRNQPQHF.

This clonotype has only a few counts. CDR3: CASRLRGVGNEQYF. The CDR3 DNA follows: TGTGCCAGCAGACTTCGGGGGGTCGGCAACGAGCAGTACTTC. This rearrangement joins TRBV14 to TRBJ2-7; 7 bases fit TRBD2. Germline V gene lookup returns CDR1 SGHDN and CDR2 FVKESK. This CDR3 has 14 amino acids. V was pared by 6 bases and J by 5 bases, with 10 bases of the junction left unmatched.

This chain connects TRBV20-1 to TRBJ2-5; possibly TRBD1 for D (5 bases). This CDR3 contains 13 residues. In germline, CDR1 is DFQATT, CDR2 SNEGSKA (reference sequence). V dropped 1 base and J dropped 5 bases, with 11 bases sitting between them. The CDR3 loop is CSARGGISETQYF. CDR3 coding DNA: TGCAGTGCTAGAGGGGGCATTTCGGAGACCCAGTACTTC.

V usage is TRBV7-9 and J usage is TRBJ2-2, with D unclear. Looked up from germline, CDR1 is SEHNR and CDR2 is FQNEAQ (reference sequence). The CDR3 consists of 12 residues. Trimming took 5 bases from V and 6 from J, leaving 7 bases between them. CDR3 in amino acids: CASSLYSGELFF. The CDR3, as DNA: TGTGCCAGCAGCCTTTATTCCGGGGAGCTGTTTTTT. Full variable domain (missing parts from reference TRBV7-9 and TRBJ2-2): DTGVSQNPRHKITKRGQNVTFRCDPISEHNRLYWYRQTLGQGPEFLTYFQNEAQLEKSRLLSDRFSAERPKGSFSTLEIQRTEQGDSAMYLCASSLYSGELFFGEGSRLTVL.

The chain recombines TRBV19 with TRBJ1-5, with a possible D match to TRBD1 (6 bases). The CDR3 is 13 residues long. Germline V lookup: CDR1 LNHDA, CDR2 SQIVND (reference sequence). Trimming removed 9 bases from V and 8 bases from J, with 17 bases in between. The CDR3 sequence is CASSPTGGEPQHF. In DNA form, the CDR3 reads TGTGCCAGCTCACCGACAGGAGGGGAGCCCCAGCATTTT. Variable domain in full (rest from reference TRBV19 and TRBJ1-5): DGGITQSPKYLFRKEGQNVTLSCEQNLNHDAMYWYRQDPGQGLRLIYYSQIVNDFQKGDIAEGYSVSREKKESFPLTVTSAQKNPTAFYLCASSPTGGEPQHFGDGTRLSIL.

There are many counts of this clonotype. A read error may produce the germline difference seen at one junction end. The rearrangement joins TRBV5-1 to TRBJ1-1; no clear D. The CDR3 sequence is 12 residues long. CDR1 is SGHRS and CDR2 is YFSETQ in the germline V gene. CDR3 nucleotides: TGTGCCAGCAGCTTAGAGGGCACTGAAGCTTTCTTT. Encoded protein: CASSLEGTEAFF.

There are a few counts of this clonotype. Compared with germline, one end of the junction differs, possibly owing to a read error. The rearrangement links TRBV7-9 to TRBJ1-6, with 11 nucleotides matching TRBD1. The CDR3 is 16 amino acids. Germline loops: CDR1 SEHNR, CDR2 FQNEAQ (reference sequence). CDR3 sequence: CASSQEHGTGGSPLHF. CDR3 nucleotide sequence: TGCGCCAGCAGCCAAGAACATGGGACAGGGGGATCACCCCTCCACTTT.

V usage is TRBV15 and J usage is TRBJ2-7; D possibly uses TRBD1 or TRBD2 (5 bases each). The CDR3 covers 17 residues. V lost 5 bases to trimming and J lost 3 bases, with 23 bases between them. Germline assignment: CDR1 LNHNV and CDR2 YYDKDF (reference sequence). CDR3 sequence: CATSFFPGTQNYYEQYF. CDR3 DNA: TGTGCCACCAGCTTCTTCCCCGGGACCCAGAATTACTACGAGCAGTACTTC.

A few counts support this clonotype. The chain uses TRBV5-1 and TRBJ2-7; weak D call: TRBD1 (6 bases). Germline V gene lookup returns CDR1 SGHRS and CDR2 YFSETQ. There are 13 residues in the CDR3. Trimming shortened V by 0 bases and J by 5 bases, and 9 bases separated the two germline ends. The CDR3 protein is CASSLDTGNEQYF. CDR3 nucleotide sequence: TGCGCCAGCAGCTTGGACACAGGGAACGAGCAGTACTTC. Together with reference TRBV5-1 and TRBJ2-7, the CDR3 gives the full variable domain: KAGVTQTPRYLIKTRGQQVTLSCSPISGHRSVSWYQQTPGQGLQFLFEYFSETQRNKGNFPGRFSGRQFSNSRSEMNVSTLELGDSALYLCASSLDTGNEQYFGPGTRLTVT.

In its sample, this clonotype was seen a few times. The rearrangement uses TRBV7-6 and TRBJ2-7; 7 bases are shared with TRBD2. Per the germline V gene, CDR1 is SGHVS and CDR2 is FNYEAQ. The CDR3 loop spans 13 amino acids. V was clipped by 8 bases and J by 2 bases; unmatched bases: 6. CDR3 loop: CASAVRGTYEQYF. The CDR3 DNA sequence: TGTGCCAGCGCGGTGCGGGGGACCTACGAGCAGTACTTC.

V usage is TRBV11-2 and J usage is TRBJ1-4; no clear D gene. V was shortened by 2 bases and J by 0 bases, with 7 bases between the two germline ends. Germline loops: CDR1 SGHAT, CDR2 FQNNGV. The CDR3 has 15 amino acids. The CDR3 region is CASSLNTPTNEKLFF. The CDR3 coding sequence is TGTGCCAGCAGCTTAAACACTCCAACTAATGAAAAACTGTTTTTT.

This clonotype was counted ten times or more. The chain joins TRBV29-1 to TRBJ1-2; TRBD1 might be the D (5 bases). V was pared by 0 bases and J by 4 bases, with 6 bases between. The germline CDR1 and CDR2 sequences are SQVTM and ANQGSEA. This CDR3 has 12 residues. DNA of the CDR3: TGCAGCGTTGAAGAACAGGCCTATGGCTACACCTTC. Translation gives CSVEEQAYGYTF.

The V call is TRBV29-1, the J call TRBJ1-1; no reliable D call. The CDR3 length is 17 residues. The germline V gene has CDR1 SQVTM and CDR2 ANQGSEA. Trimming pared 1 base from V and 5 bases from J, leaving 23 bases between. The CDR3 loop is CSVEGPDWGGKETEAFF. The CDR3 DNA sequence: TGCAGCGTTGAAGGCCCGGATTGGGGTGGGAAGGAGACTGAAGCTTTCTTT. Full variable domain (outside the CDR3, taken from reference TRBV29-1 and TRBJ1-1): SAVISQKPSRDICQRGTSLTIQCQVDSQVTMMFWYRQQPGQSLTLIATANQGSEATYESGFVIDKFPISRPNLTFSTLTVSNMSPEDSSIYLCSVEGPDWGGKETEAFFGQGTRLTVV.

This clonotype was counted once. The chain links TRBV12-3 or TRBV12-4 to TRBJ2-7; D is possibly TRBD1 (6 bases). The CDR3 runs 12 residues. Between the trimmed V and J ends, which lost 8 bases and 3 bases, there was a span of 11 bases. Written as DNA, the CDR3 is TGTGCCAGCTCACAGGGTTGCTACGAGCAGTACTTC. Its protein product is CASSQGCYEQYF.

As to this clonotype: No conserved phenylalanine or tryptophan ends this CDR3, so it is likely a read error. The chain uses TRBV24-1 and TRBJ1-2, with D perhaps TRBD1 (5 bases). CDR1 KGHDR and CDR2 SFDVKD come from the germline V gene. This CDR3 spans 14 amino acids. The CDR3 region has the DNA TGTGCCAGCAGTGAGGGGCAGGCTAACTATGGCTACACCCTC. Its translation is CASSEGQANYGYTL.

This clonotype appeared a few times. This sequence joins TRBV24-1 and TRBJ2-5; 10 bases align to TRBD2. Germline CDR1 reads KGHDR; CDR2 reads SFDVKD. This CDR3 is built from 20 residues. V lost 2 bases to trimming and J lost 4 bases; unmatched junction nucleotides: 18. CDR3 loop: CATSDSRDSSGRVMRETQYF. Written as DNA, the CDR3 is TGTGCCACCAGTGATTCACGGGACTCTAGCGGGAGAGTTATGAGAGAGACCCAGTACTTC.

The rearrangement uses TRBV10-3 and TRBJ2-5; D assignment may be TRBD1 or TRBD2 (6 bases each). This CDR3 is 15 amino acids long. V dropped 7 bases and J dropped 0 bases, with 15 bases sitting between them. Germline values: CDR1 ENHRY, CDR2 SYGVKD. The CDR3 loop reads CAITGEDRNQETQYF. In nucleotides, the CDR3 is TGTGCCATCACTGGGGAGGACAGAAACCAAGAGACCCAGTACTTC.

The CDR3 spells CASSLDVRGATEAFF. CDR3 sequence (DNA): TGCGCCAGCAGCTTGGACGTCAGAGGAGCCACTGAAGCTTTCTTT. V and J are TRBV5-1 and TRBJ1-1; D unclear. Germline CDR1 SGHRS, CDR2 YFSETQ. The V end was cut by 0 bases, the J end by 4 bases, with 13 bases between. The CDR3 spans 15 residues.

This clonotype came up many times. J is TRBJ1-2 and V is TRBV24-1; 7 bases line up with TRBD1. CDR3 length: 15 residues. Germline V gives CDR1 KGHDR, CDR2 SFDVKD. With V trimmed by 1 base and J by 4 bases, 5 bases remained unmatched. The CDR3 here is CATSDFSRGSYGYTF. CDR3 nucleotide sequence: TGTGCCACCAGTGATTTTAGCAGGGGGAGCTATGGCTACACCTTC.

The CDR3, as DNA: TGTGCCAGCAGTTCCGGGAATACGGAAAAACTGTTTTTT. Its translation is CASSSGNTEKLFF. V and J are TRBV12-3 or TRBV12-4 and TRBJ1-4; D is unresolved. This CDR3 spans 13 amino acids. Trimming pared 4 bases from V and 8 bases from J, leaving 11 bases between.

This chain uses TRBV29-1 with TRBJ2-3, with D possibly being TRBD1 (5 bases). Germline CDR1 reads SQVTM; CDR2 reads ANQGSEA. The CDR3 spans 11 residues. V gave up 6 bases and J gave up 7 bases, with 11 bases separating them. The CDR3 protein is CSVWPDNTQYF. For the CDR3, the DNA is TGCAGCGTCTGGCCGGACAATACGCAGTATTTT.

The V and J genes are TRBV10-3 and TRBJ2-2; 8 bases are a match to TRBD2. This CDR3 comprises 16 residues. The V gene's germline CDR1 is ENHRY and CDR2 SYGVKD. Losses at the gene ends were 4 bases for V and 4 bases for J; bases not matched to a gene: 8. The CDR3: CAISGRAAGGTGELFF. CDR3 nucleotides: TGTGCCATCAGTGGACGGGCTGCGGGAGGCACCGGGGAGCTGTTTTTT.

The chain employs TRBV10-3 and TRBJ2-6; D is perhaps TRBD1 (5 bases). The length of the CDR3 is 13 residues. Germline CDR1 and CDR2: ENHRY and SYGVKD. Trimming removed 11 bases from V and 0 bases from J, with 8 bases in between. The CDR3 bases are TGTGCCGCAAGGGGCTCTGGGGCCAACGTCCTGACTTTC. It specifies CAARGSGANVLTF.